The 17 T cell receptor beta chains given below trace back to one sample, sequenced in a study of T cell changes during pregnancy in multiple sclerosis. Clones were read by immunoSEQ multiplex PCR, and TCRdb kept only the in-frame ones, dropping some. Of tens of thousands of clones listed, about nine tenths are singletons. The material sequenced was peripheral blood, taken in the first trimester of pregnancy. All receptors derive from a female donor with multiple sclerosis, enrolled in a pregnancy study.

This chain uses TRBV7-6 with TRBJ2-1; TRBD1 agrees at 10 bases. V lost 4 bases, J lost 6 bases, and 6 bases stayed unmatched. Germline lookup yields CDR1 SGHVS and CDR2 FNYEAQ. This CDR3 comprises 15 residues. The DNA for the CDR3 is TGTGCCAGCAGCTCCGGGGACAGGGGTTCCAATGAGCAGTTCTTC. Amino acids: CASSSGDRGSNEQFF. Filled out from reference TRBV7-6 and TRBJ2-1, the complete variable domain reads GAGVSQSPRYKVTKRGQDVALRCDPISGHVSLYWYRQALGQGPEFLTYFNYEAQQDKSGLPNDRFSAERPEGSISTLTIQRTEQRDSAMYRCASSSGDRGSNEQFFGPGTRLTVL.

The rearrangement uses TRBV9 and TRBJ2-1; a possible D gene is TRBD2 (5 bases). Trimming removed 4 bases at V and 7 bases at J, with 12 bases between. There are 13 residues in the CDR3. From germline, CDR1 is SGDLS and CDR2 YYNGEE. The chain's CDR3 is CASSSDSWNEQFF. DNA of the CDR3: TGTGCCAGCAGCTCGGACTCATGGAATGAGCAGTTCTTC.

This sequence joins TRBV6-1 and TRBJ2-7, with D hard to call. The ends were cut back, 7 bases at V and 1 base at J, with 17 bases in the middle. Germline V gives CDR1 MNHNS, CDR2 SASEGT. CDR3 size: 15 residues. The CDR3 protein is CASTGLDAGSYEQYF. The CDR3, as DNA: TGTGCCAGCACCGGGTTGGATGCCGGGTCCTACGAGCAGTACTTC.

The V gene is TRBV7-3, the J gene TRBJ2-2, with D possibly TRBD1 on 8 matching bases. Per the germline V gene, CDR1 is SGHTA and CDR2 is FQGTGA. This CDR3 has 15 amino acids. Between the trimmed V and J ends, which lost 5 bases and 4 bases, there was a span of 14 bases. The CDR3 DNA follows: TGTGCCAGCAGCCCCTACAGGGGGGGCACCGGGGAGCTGTTTTTT. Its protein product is CASSPYRGGTGELFF.

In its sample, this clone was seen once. The CDR3 loop is CASSKDRAPGAVGRETQYF. CDR3 nucleotide sequence: TGTGCCAGCAGCAAGGACAGGGCCCCGGGAGCGGTAGGTCGGGAGACCCAGTACTTC. The chain is built from TRBV21-1 and TRBJ2-5; TRBD1 was called by the table and not checked on the DNA. TRBV21-1 is a pseudogene. The CDR3 covers 19 residues.

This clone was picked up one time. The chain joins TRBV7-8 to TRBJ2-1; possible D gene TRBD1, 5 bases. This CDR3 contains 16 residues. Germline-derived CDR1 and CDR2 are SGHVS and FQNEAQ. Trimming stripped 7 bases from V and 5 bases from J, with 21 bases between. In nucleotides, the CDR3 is TGTGCCAGCACGCAAATCACTGGGCTGACAGACAATGAGCAGTTCTTC. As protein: CASTQITGLTDNEQFF. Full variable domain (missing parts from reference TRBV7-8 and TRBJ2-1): GAGVSQSPRYKVAKRGQDVALRCDPISGHVSLFWYQQALGQGPEFLTYFQNEAQLDKSGLPSDRFFAERPEGSVSTLKIQRTQQEDSAVYLCASTQITGLTDNEQFFGPGTRLTVL.

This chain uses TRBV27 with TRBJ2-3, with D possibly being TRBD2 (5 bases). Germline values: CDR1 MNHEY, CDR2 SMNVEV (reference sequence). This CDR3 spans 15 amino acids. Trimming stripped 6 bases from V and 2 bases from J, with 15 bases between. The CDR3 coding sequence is TGTGCCAGCAGCCTCGGACTGGAATTCACAGATACGCAGTATTTT. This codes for CASSLGLEFTDTQYF.

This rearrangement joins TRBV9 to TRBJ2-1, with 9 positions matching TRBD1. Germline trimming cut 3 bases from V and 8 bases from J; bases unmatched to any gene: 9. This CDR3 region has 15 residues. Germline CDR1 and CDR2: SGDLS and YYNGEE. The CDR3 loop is CASSAQGAPIDEQFF. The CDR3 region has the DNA TGTGCCAGCAGCGCACAGGGGGCGCCGATCGATGAGCAGTTCTTC.

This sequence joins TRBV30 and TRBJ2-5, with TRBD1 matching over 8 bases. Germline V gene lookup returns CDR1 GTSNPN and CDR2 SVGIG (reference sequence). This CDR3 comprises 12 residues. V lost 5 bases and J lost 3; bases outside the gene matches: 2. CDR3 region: CAWGTGKETQYF. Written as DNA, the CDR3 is TGTGCCTGGGGGACAGGCAAAGAGACCCAGTACTTC.

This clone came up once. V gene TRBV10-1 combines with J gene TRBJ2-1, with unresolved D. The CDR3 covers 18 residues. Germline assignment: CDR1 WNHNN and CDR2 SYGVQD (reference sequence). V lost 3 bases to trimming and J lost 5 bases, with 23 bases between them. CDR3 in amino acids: CASSEFIYAAEEDNEQFF. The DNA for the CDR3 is TGCGCCAGCAGTGAATTTATATATGCGGCGGAAGAAGACAATGAGCAGTTCTTC.

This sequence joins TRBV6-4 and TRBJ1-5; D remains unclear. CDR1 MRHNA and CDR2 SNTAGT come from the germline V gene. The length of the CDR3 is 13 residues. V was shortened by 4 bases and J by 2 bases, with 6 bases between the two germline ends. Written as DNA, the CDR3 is TGTGCCAGCAGTGCCTTTCGCAATCAGCCCCAGCATTTT. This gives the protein CASSAFRNQPQHF.

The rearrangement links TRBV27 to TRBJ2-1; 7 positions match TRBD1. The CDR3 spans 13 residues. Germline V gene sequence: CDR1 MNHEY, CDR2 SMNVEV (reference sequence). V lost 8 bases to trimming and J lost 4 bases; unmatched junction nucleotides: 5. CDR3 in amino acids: CASAGTAYNEQFF. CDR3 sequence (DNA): TGTGCCAGCGCCGGGACAGCTTACAATGAGCAGTTCTTC.

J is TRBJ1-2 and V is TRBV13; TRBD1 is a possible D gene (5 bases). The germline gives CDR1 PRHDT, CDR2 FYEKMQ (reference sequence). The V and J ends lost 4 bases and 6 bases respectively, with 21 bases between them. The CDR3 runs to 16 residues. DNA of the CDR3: TGTGCCAGCAGCTCTAGGGACTCGTCGGGATATGATGGCTACACCTTC. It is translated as CASSSRDSSGYDGYTF.

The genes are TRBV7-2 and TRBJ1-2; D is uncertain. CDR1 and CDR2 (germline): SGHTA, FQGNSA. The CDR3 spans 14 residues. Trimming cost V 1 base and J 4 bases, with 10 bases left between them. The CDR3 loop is CASSLVWESYGYTF. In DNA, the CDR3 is TGTGCCAGCAGCTTAGTATGGGAGAGCTATGGCTACACCTTC.

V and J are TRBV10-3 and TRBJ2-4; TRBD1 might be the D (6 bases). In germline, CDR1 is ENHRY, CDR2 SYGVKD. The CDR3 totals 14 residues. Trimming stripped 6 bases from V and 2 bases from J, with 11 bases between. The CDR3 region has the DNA TGTGCCATCAGCCCTGGACAGTCCAAAAACATTCAGTACTTC. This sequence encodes CAISPGQSKNIQYF.

The CDR3 DNA reads as TGTGCCAGCAGTTTAAGCGGGGTCGGTAATGAAAAACTGTTTTTT. Translation: CASSLSGVGNEKLFF. The chain links TRBV28 to TRBJ1-4; the D is unclear. V lost 2 bases to trimming and J lost 4 bases, with 11 bases between them. This CDR3 is built from 15 residues. The germline V gene encodes CDR1 MDHEN and CDR2 SYDVKM. Supplemented by reference TRBV28 and TRBJ1-4, the full variable domain reads DVKVTQSSRYLVKRTGEKVFLECVQDMDHENMFWYRQDPGLGLRLIYFSYDVKMKEKGDIPEGYSVSREKKERFSLILESASTNQTSMYLCASSLSGVGNEKLFFGSGTQLSVL.

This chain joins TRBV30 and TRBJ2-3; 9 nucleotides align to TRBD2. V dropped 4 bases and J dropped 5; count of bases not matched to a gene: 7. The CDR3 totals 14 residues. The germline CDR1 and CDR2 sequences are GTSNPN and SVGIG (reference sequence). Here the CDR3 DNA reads TGTGCCTGGACTAGCGGGAATAAGGGAGATACGCAGTATTTT. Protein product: CAWTSGNKGDTQYF.